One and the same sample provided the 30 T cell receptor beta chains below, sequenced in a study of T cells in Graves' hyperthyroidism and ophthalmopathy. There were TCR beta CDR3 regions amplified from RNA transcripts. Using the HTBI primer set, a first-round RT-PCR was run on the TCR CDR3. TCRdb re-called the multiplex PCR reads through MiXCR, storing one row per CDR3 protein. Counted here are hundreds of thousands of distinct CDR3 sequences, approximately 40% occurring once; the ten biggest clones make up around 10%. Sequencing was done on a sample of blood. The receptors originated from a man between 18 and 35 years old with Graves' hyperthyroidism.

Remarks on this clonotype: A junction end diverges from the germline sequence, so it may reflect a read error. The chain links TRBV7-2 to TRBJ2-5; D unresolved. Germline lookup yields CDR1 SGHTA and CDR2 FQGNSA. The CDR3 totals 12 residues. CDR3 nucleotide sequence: TGTGCCAGCACTCCATTTCCCGAGACCCAGAACTTC. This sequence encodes CASTPFPETQNF.

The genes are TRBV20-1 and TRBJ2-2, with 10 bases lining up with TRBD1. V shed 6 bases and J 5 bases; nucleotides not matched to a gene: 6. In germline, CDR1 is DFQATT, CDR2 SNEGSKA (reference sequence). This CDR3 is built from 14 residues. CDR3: CSAPRGQGTGELFF. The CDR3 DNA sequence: TGCAGTGCCCCAAGGGGACAGGGGACCGGGGAGCTGTTTTTT.

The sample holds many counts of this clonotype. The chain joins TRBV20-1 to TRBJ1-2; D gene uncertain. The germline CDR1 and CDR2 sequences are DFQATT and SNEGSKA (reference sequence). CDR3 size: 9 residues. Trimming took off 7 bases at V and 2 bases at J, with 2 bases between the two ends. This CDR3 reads CSVNYGYTF. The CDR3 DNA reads TGCAGTGTCAACTATGGCTACACCTTC.

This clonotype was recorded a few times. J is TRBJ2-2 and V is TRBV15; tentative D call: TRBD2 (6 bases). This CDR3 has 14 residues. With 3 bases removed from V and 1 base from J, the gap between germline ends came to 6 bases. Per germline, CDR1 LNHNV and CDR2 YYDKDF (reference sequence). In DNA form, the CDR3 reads TGTGCCACCAGCAGTAGCGGGAACACCGGGGAGCTGTTTTTT. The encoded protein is CATSSSGNTGELFF.

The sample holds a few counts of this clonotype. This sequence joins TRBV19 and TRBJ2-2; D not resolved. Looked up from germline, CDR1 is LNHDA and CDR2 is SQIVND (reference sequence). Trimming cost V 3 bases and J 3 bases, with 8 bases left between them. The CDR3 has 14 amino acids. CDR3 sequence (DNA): TGTGCCAGTAGTATGTGGCAGGACACCGGGGAGCTGTTTTTT. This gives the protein CASSMWQDTGELFF.

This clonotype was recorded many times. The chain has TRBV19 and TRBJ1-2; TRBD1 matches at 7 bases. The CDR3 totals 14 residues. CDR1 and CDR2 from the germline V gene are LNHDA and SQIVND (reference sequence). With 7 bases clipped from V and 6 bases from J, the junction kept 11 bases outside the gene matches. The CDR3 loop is CASTPTGSFDGYTF. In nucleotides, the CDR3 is TGTGCCAGTACCCCGACAGGGAGTTTCGATGGCTACACCTTC.

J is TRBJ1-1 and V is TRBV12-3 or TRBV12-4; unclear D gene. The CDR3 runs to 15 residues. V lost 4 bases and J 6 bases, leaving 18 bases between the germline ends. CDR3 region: CASSYEISGSPEAFF. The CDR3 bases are TGTGCCAGCAGTTACGAGATCTCTGGTAGCCCTGAAGCTTTCTTT.

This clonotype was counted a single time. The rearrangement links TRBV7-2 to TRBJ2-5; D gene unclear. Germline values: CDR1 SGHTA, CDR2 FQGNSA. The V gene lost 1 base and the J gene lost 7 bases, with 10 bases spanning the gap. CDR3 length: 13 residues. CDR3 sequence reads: CASSLGRDGTQYF. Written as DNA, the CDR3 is TGTGCCAGCAGCTTAGGCAGAGATGGGACCCAGTACTTC.

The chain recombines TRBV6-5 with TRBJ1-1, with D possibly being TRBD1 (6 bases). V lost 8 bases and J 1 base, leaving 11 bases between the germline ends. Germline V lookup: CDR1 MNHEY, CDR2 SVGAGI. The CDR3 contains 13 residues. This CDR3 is CASLGAKNTEAFF. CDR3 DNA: TGTGCCAGCCTGGGGGCGAAGAACACTGAAGCTTTCTTT.

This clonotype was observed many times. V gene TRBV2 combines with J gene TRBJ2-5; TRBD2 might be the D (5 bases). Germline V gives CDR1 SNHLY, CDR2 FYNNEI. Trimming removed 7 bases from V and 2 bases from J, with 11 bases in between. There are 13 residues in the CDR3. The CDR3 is CASNGERQETQYF. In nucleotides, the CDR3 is TGTGCCAGCAATGGGGAGCGGCAAGAGACCCAGTACTTC.

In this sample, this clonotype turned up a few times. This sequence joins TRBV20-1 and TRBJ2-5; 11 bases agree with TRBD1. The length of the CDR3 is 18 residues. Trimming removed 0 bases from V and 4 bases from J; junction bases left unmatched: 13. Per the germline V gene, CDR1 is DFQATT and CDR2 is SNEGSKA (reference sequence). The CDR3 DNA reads TGCAGTGCTAGAGACCGATCGGGGGGGACAGGGGGTACAGAGACCCAGTACTTC. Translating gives CSARDRSGGTGGTETQYF.

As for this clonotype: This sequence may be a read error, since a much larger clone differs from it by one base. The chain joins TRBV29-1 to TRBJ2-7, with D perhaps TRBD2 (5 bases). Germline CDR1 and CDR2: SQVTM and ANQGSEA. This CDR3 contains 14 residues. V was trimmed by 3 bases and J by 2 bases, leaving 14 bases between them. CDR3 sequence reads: CSVDRGLGAYEQYF. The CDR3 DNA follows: TGCAGCGTTGACCGAGGGCTGGGCGCCTACGAGCAGTACTTC.

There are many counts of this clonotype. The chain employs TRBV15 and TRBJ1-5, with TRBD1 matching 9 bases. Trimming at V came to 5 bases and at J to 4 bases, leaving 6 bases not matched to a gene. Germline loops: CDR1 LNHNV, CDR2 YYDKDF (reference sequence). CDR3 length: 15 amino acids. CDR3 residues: CATSGGQGSNQPQHF. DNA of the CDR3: TGTGCCACCAGCGGGGGACAGGGTAGTAATCAGCCCCAGCATTTT.

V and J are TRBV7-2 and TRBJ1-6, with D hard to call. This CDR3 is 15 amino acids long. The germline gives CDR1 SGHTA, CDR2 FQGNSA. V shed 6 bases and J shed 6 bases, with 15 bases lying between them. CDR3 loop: CASSSVVFFNSPLHF. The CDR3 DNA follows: TGTGCCAGCAGTTCTGTAGTATTCTTTAATTCACCCCTCCACTTT.

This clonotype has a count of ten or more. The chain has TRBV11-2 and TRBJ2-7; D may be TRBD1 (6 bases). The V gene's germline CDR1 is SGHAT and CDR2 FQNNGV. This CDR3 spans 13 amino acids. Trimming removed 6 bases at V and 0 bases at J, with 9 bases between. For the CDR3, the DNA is TGTGCCAGCAGGGGGGACACCTCCTACGAGCAGTACTTC. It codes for CASRGDTSYEQYF.

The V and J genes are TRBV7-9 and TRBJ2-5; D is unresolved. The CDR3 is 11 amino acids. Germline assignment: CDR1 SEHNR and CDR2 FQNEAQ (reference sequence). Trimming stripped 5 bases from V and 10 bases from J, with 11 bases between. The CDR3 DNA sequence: TGTGCCAGCAGCCCAGGTTGGGGCCAGTACTTC. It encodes CASSPGWGQYF. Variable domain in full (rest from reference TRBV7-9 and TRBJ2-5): DTGVSQNPRHKITKRGQNVTFRCDPISEHNRLYWYRQTLGQGPEFLTYFQNEAQLEKSRLLSDRFSAERPKGSFSTLEIQRTEQGDSAMYLCASSPGWGQYFGPGTRLLVL.

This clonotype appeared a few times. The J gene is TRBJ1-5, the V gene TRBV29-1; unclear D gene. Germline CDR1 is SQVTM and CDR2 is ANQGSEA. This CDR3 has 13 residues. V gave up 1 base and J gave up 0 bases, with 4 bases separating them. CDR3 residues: CSVEGGSNQPQHF. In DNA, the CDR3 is TGCAGCGTTGAAGGGGGTAGCAATCAGCCCCAGCATTTT.

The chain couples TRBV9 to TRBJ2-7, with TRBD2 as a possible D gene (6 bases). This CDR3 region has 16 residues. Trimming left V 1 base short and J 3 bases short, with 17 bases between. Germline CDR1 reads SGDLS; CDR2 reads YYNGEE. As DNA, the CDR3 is TGTGCCAGCAGCGTATACGCCGGGACTGAAATCTACGAGCAGTACTTC. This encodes CASSVYAGTEIYEQYF.

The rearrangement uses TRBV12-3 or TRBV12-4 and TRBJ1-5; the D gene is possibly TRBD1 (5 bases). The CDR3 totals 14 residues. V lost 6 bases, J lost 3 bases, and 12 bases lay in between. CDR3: CASRIDSTNQPQHF. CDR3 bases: TGTGCCAGCAGAATTGACAGTACCAATCAGCCCCAGCATTTT.

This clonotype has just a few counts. Here the CDR3 reads CASSMRPVGGYTF. The DNA of the CDR3 is TGTGCCAGTAGTATGCGACCGGTGGGTGGCTACACCTTC. The V call is TRBV19, the J call TRBJ1-2; no clear D gene. Germline CDR1 is LNHDA and CDR2 is SQIVND (reference sequence). Deletions cut 3 bases from V and 7 bases from J, with 12 bases between. The CDR3 covers 13 residues. Drawing the rest from reference TRBV19 and TRBJ1-2, the complete variable domain is DGGITQSPKYLFRKEGQNVTLSCEQNLNHDAMYWYRQDPGQGLRLIYYSQIVNDFQKGDIAEGYSVSREKKESFPLTVTSAQKNPTAFYLCASSMRPVGGYTFGSGTRLTVV.

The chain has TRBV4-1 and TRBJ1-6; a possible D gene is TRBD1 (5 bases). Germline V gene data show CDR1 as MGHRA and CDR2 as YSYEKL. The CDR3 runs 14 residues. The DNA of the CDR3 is TGCGCTTCGGCTAGGGACCCACATAATTCACCCCTCCACTTT. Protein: CASARDPHNSPLHF.

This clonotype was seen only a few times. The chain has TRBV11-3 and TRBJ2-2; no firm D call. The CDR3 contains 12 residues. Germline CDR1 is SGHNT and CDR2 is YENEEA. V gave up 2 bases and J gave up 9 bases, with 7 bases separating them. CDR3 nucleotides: TGTGCCAGCAGCTTAAACACTCGGGAGCTGTTTTTT. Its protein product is CASSLNTRELFF.

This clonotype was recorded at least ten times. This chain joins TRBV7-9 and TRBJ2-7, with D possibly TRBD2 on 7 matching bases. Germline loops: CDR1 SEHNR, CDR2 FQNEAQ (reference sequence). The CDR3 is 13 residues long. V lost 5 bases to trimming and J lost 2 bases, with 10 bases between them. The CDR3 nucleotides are TGTGCCAGCAGCCCCGGGGGGCCCTACGAGCAGTACTTC. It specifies CASSPGGPYEQYF.

This CDR3 reads CASSAEGAGGPVEQYF. Here the CDR3 DNA reads TGTGCCAGCAGCGCCGAAGGGGCGGGAGGGCCCGTCGAGCAGTACTTC. This sequence joins TRBV9 and TRBJ2-7, with 9 bases that match TRBD2. The CDR3 runs 16 residues. V lost 3 bases to trimming and J lost 6 bases; unmatched junction nucleotides: 13. From germline, CDR1 is SGDLS and CDR2 YYNGEE.

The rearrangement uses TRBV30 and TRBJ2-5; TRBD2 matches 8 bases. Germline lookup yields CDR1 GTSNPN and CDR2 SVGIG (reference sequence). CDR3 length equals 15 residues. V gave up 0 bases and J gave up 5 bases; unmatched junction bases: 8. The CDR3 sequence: CAWSVLAGGYETQYF. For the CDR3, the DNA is TGTGCCTGGAGTGTACTGGCGGGAGGCTATGAGACCCAGTACTTC.

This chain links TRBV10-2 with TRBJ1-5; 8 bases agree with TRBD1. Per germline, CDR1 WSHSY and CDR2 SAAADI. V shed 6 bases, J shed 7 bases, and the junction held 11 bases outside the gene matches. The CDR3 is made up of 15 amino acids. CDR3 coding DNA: TGCGCCAGCAGCCAAGGACACAGGGGGGAACAGCCCCAGCATTTT. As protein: CASSQGHRGEQPQHF.

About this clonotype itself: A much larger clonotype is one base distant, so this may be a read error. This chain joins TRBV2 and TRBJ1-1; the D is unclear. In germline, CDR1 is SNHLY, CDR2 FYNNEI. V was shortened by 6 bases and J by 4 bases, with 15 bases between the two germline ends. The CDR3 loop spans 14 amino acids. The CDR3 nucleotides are TGTGCCAGCAGCCTGGACGGAGCGGGCACTGAAGCTTTCTTT. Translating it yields CASSLDGAGTEAFF.

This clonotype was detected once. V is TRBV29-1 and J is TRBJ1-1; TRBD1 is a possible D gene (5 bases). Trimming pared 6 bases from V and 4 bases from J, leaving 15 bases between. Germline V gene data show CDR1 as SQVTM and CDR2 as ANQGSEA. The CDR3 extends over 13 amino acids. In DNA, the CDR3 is TGCAGCGTAGGGCCGAGCGGGGGCACTGAAGCTTTCTTT. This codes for CSVGPSGGTEAFF.

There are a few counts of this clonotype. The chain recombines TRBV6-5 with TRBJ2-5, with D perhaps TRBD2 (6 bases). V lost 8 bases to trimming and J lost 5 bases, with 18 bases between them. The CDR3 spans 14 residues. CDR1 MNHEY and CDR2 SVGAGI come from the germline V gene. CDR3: CASATGSMDETQYF. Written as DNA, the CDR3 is TGTGCCAGCGCAACCGGGAGCATGGATGAGACCCAGTACTTC.

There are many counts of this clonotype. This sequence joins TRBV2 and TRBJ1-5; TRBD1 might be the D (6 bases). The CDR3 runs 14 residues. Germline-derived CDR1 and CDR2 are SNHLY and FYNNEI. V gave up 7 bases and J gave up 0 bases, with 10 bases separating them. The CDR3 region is CASKGGSSNQPQHF. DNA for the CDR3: TGTGCCAGCAAGGGGGGGTCTAGCAATCAGCCCCAGCATTTT. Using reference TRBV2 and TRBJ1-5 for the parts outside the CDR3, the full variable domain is EPEVTQTPSHQVTQMGQEVILRCVPISNHLYFYWYRQILGQKVEFLVSFYNNEISEKSEIFDDQFSVERPDGSNFTLKIRSTKLEDSAMYFCASKGGSSNQPQHFGDGTRLSIL.